The rows below give T cell receptor beta chains drawn from one sample of a study of shared clonotypes between healthy human individuals. Profiling relied on immunoSEQ multiplex PCR, and the TCRdb table lists in-frame clones only, not all of them. The table lists roughly 2,000,000 clones, about 95% of them singletons. The sequencing sample was made of naive CD8+ T cells sorted from blood. The receptors shown here come from a man aged 18 to 30 in good health. CDR3s include the opening cysteine and the closing phenylalanine or tryptophan. A D gene is named only where the DNA matches it firmly. Only part of the rows carry a size: once, few, many, or a class if the clone is expanded.

CDR3 DNA: TGTGCCAGCAGCTTGGTACAGGAAGCTTTCTTT
CDR3 protein: CASSLVQEAFF
clone size: -
V gene: TRBV5-5
CDR3 length: 11
J gene: TRBJ1-1
D gene: -

CDR3 DNA: TGCGCCAGCAGCTTGTTTGACGGGAATGAGCAGTTCTTC
CDR3 protein: CASSLFDGNEQFF
clone size: -
V gene: TRBV5-1
CDR3 length: 13
J gene: TRBJ2-1
D gene: -

CDR3 DNA: TGTGCCAGCAGTTACTCGTCGGGGGAAACTTACTACGAGCAGTACTTC
CDR3 protein: CASSYSSGETYYEQYF
clone size: once
V gene: TRBV6-5
CDR3 length: 16
J gene: TRBJ2-7
D gene: -

CDR3 DNA: TGTGCCAGCAGCGACGGGGTCCAAGAGACCCAGTACTTC
CDR3 protein: CASSDGVQETQYF
clone size: -
V gene: TRBV9
CDR3 length: 13
J gene: TRBJ2-5
D gene: -

CDR3 DNA: TGTGCCAGCCAATATACGGGTAGCACAGATACGCAGTATTTT
CDR3 protein: CASQYTGSTDTQYF
clone size: -
V gene: TRBV27
CDR3 length: 14
J gene: TRBJ2-3
D gene: -

CDR3 DNA: TGTGCCAGCAGTCTGGGACAGGGCCGGGCCAACGTCCTGACTTTC
CDR3 protein: CASSLGQGRANVLTF
clone size: -
V gene: TRBV27
CDR3 length: 15
J gene: TRBJ2-6
D gene: TRBD1

CDR3 DNA: TGCGCCAGCAGCCCCGCAGGGGGCTCTGTAGAAAGGGTAGAGACCCAGTACTTC
CDR3 protein: CASSPAGGSVERVETQYF
clone size: -
V gene: TRBV4-1
CDR3 length: 18
J gene: TRBJ2-5
D gene: TRBD1

CDR3 DNA: TGTGCCAGCAGCTTTGGACAGGCGTCCTACGAGCAGTACTTC
CDR3 protein: CASSFGQASYEQYF
clone size: -
V gene: TRBV5-6
CDR3 length: 14
J gene: TRBJ2-7
D gene: TRBD1

CDR3 DNA: TGTGCCAGCAGCTTGGTCTCGGACGAGCAGTACTTC
CDR3 protein: CASSLVSDEQYF
clone size: -
V gene: TRBV5-6
CDR3 length: 12
J gene: TRBJ2-7
D gene: -

CDR3 DNA: TGTGCCAGCAGCCCAAATCGACAGGGGGCATTCTATGGCTACACCTTC
CDR3 protein: CASSPNRQGAFYGYTF
clone size: -
V gene: TRBV5-5
CDR3 length: 16
J gene: TRBJ1-2
D gene: TRBD1

CDR3 DNA: TGCGCCAGCAGCCAACCCCAAGGGGAGGGATGGAGTCAGCCCCAGCATTTT
CDR3 protein: CASSQPQGEGWSQPQHF
clone size: -
V gene: TRBV4-1
CDR3 length: 17
J gene: TRBJ1-5
D gene: -

CDR3 DNA: TGTGCCAGCAGTTTATCTGGGGCCTACGAGCAGTACTTC
CDR3 protein: CASSLSGAYEQYF
clone size: few
V gene: TRBV27
CDR3 length: 13
J gene: TRBJ2-7
D gene: -

CDR3 DNA: TGTGCCAGCAGTTTATCCCTCGGGACTGACACCGGGGAGCTGTTTTTT
CDR3 protein: CASSLSLGTDTGELFF
clone size: once
V gene: TRBV27
CDR3 length: 16
J gene: TRBJ2-2
D gene: -

CDR3 DNA: TGTGCCAGCAGCCTAGACCAGAGCTCCTACAATGAGCAGTTCTTC
CDR3 protein: CASSLDQSSYNEQFF
clone size: -
V gene: TRBV6-5
CDR3 length: 15
J gene: TRBJ2-1
D gene: -

CDR3 DNA: TGTGCCAGCAGTTGGGCGGACGGTGCTGAAGCTTTCTTT
CDR3 protein: CASSWADGAEAFF
clone size: -
V gene: TRBV6-4
CDR3 length: 13
J gene: TRBJ1-1
D gene: -

CDR3 DNA: TGTGCCAGCTCGAGGACAGGCTCTGGAAACACCATATATTTT
CDR3 protein: CASSRTGSGNTIYF
clone size: -
V gene: TRBV27
CDR3 length: 14
J gene: TRBJ1-3
D gene: TRBD1

CDR3 DNA: TGTGCCAGCAGCGAAAGGGGACTGGGGGGTGGGACCCAGTACTTC
CDR3 protein: CASSERGLGGGTQYF
clone size: -
V gene: TRBV9
CDR3 length: 15
J gene: TRBJ2-5
D gene: -

CDR3 DNA: TGTGCCAGCAGTTACAGGGTCCGAGGCTACACCTTC
CDR3 protein: CASSYRVRGYTF
clone size: -
V gene: TRBV6-7
CDR3 length: 12
J gene: TRBJ1-2
D gene: -

CDR3 DNA: TGTGCCAGCAGTCCGGGGTGGGGCGGTGAAAAACTGTTTTTT
CDR3 protein: CASSPGWGGEKLFF
clone size: -
V gene: TRBV27
CDR3 length: 14
J gene: TRBJ1-4
D gene: -

CDR3 DNA: TGTGCCTGGAGTTATGGGTTTCAAGAGACCCAGTACTTC
CDR3 protein: CAWSYGFQETQYF
clone size: -
V gene: TRBV30
CDR3 length: 13
J gene: TRBJ2-5
D gene: -

CDR3 DNA: TGTGCCAGCACAACGACAGCGATGAACACTGAAGCTTTCTTT
CDR3 protein: CASTTTAMNTEAFF
clone size: -
V gene: TRBV6-5
CDR3 length: 14
J gene: TRBJ1-1
D gene: -

CDR3 DNA: TGTGCCAGCAGTTTATTGGGACCTACAGGGGCCTATGGCTACACCTTC
CDR3 protein: CASSLLGPTGAYGYTF
clone size: -
V gene: TRBV27
CDR3 length: 16
J gene: TRBJ1-2
D gene: TRBD1

CDR3 DNA: TGTGCCAGCAGCTTGGCCGGGACTTCCACCTACGAGCAGTACTTC
CDR3 protein: CASSLAGTSTYEQYF
clone size: -
V gene: TRBV5-6
CDR3 length: 15
J gene: TRBJ2-7
D gene: -

CDR3 DNA: TGTGCCATCAGTGAGGCTGGCGGGGGGCCCTACACCGGGGAGCTGTTTTTT
CDR3 protein: CAISEAGGGPYTGELFF
clone size: -
V gene: TRBV10-3
CDR3 length: 17
J gene: TRBJ2-2
D gene: TRBD2

CDR3 DNA: TGTGCCAGCAGCGAGGACCACCAGGGCGAGACCCAGTACTTC
CDR3 protein: CASSEDHQGETQYF
clone size: -
V gene: TRBV9
CDR3 length: 14
J gene: TRBJ2-5
D gene: -

CDR3 DNA: TGTGCCAGCAGAAACGCAGGGACAGATACGCAGTATTTT
CDR3 protein: CASRNAGTDTQYF
clone size: -
V gene: TRBV28
CDR3 length: 13
J gene: TRBJ2-3
D gene: -

CDR3 DNA: TGTGCCAGCAGCTTAGAGCTTGCCGGGGAGCTGTTTTTT
CDR3 protein: CASSLELAGELFF
clone size: -
V gene: TRBV7-2
CDR3 length: 13
J gene: TRBJ2-2
D gene: -

CDR3 DNA: TGCAGCGTTGAGTCCGGGAAGAGCTCCTACAATGAGCAGTTCTTC
CDR3 protein: CSVESGKSSYNEQFF
clone size: -
V gene: TRBV29-1
CDR3 length: 15
J gene: TRBJ2-1
D gene: -

CDR3 DNA: TGTGCCAGCGAAGGGGGGTTTAACAATGAGCAGTTCTTC
CDR3 protein: CASEGGFNNEQFF
clone size: once
V gene: TRBV9
CDR3 length: 13
J gene: TRBJ2-1
D gene: -

CDR3 DNA: TGTGCCAGCCACAGTCATAGCAATCAGCCCCAGCATTTT
CDR3 protein: CASHSHSNQPQHF
clone size: few
V gene: TRBV19
CDR3 length: 13
J gene: TRBJ1-5
D gene: -

CDR3 DNA: TGTGCCAGCAGCCCAGGGGGGAGTAGCGGGAGTCCCTACGAGCAGTACTTC
CDR3 protein: CASSPGGSSGSPYEQYF
clone size: -
V gene: TRBV7-9
CDR3 length: 17
J gene: TRBJ2-7
D gene: TRBD2

CDR3 DNA: TGTGCCAGCAGTGGTTGGGGTCTAGCGGGAGGGCCAGATACGCAGTATTTT
CDR3 protein: CASSGWGLAGGPDTQYF
clone size: -
V gene: TRBV2
CDR3 length: 17
J gene: TRBJ2-3
D gene: TRBD2

CDR3 DNA: TGCGCCAGCAGCCAAGGCGGGGGGATCAGCTATGGCTACACCTTC
CDR3 protein: CASSQGGGISYGYTF
clone size: -
V gene: TRBV4-1
CDR3 length: 15
J gene: TRBJ1-2
D gene: -

CDR3 DNA: TGCGCCAGCAGTGAGTCCGGGGCTCTTGGCTACACCTTC
CDR3 protein: CASSESGALGYTF
clone size: -
V gene: TRBV10-2
CDR3 length: 13
J gene: TRBJ1-2
D gene: -

CDR3 DNA: TGTGCCAGCAGTTACTCGGCAGGGTTGGCCTCCTACGAGCAGTACTTC
CDR3 protein: CASSYSAGLASYEQYF
clone size: -
V gene: TRBV6-5
CDR3 length: 16
J gene: TRBJ2-7
D gene: -

CDR3 DNA: TGCAGCGTTGATTTGGACAGTACTCAAGAGACCCAGTACTTC
CDR3 protein: CSVDLDSTQETQYF
clone size: -
V gene: TRBV29-1
CDR3 length: 14
J gene: TRBJ2-5
D gene: -

CDR3 DNA: TGTGCCAGCAGCTTTGTTCAGGGAGAAGTGTCCTACGAGCAGTACTTC
CDR3 protein: CASSFVQGEVSYEQYF
clone size: -
V gene: TRBV5-6
CDR3 length: 16
J gene: TRBJ2-7
D gene: -

CDR3 DNA: TGCAGCGTCGGAACGTGGGGCGAGCAGTACTTC
CDR3 protein: CSVGTWGEQYF
clone size: -
V gene: TRBV29-1
CDR3 length: 11
J gene: TRBJ2-7
D gene: -

CDR3 DNA: TGTGCCAGCAGCGTAGATATACTCTACAATGAGCAGTTCTTC
CDR3 protein: CASSVDILYNEQFF
clone size: -
V gene: TRBV9
CDR3 length: 14
J gene: TRBJ2-1
D gene: -

CDR3 DNA: TGTGCCAGCTCCCGGTGGGGGCAGCGCACAGATACGCAGTATTTT
CDR3 protein: CASSRWGQRTDTQYF
clone size: -
V gene: TRBV28
CDR3 length: 15
J gene: TRBJ2-3
D gene: -

CDR3 DNA: TGTGCCAGCAGCACCATAGAACTGTACGAGCAGTACTTC
CDR3 protein: CASSTIELYEQYF
clone size: -
V gene: TRBV4-2
CDR3 length: 13
J gene: TRBJ2-7
D gene: -

CDR3 DNA: TGCGCCAGCAGTAACCTCGGGGAGCAGTACTTC
CDR3 protein: CASSNLGEQYF
clone size: -
V gene: TRBV10-2
CDR3 length: 11
J gene: TRBJ2-7
D gene: -

CDR3 DNA: TGCGCCAGCAGCTTGACAGGGGCTATGAACACTGAAGCTTTCTTT
CDR3 protein: CASSLTGAMNTEAFF
clone size: -
V gene: TRBV5-1
CDR3 length: 15
J gene: TRBJ1-1
D gene: TRBD1

CDR3 DNA: TGTGCCAGCAGTTTATTAGGGACAGGGGGCCTGGAGACCCAGTACTTC
CDR3 protein: CASSLLGTGGLETQYF
clone size: -
V gene: TRBV28
CDR3 length: 16
J gene: TRBJ2-5
D gene: TRBD1

CDR3 DNA: TGTGCCAGCAGCTTGGAGGTAGGCACAGATACGCAGTATTTT
CDR3 protein: CASSLEVGTDTQYF
clone size: -
V gene: TRBV5-6
CDR3 length: 14
J gene: TRBJ2-3
D gene: -

CDR3 DNA: TGTGCCAGCAGCACAGGGTGGGGGAACATTCAGTACTTC
CDR3 protein: CASSTGWGNIQYF
clone size: -
V gene: TRBV9
CDR3 length: 13
J gene: TRBJ2-4
D gene: -

CDR3 DNA: TGTGCCAGCAGTCTCCTTGGGGCGGAGGGCTACACCTTC
CDR3 protein: CASSLLGAEGYTF
clone size: -
V gene: TRBV27
CDR3 length: 13
J gene: TRBJ1-2
D gene: -

CDR3 DNA: TGCGCCAGCAGCCAACGACAGGGAGAGGGGCTTAGCGAGCTGTTTTTT
CDR3 protein: CASSQRQGEGLSELFF
clone size: -
V gene: TRBV5-1
CDR3 length: 16
J gene: TRBJ1-4
D gene: TRBD1

CDR3 DNA: TGTGCCAGCTCACCACCCAGGGGCGACACCCCTGAGAACACTGAAGCTTTCTTT
CDR3 protein: CASSPPRGDTPENTEAFF
clone size: once
V gene: TRBV18
CDR3 length: 18
J gene: TRBJ1-1
D gene: -

CDR3 DNA: TGTGCCAGCAGCTTGGAGACAGTCGAGCAGTACTTC
CDR3 protein: CASSLETVEQYF
clone size: -
V gene: TRBV5-5
CDR3 length: 12
J gene: TRBJ2-7
D gene: -

CDR3 DNA: TGTGCCAGCAGCTTAGAAGCCAAAAACATTCAGTACTTC
CDR3 protein: CASSLEAKNIQYF
clone size: -
V gene: TRBV7-8
CDR3 length: 13
J gene: TRBJ2-4
D gene: -

CDR3 DNA: TGCGCCAGCAGCCGGCGGTTGGACAGTTCAGATACGCAGTATTTT
CDR3 protein: CASSRRLDSSDTQYF
clone size: -
V gene: TRBV4-3
CDR3 length: 15
J gene: TRBJ2-3
D gene: -

CDR3 DNA: TGCGCCAGCAGCGCAACAGGGTTGGAGCAGTACTTC
CDR3 protein: CASSATGLEQYF
clone size: -
V gene: TRBV5-1
CDR3 length: 12
J gene: TRBJ2-7
D gene: -

CDR3 DNA: TGTGCCAGCAGTTCAGGGGTCTCGGCCTACAATGAGCAGTTCTTC
CDR3 protein: CASSSGVSAYNEQFF
clone size: -
V gene: TRBV6-5
CDR3 length: 15
J gene: TRBJ2-1
D gene: -

CDR3 DNA: TGTGCCAGCACATATACACTACAGGGGACCTATGGCTACACCTTC
CDR3 protein: CASTYTLQGTYGYTF
clone size: -
V gene: TRBV2
CDR3 length: 15
J gene: TRBJ1-2
D gene: TRBD1

CDR3 DNA: TGTGCCAGTAGTATAGAAGGCCAGGGGGCAAATGAGCAGTTCTTC
CDR3 protein: CASSIEGQGANEQFF
clone size: -
V gene: TRBV19
CDR3 length: 15
J gene: TRBJ2-1
D gene: TRBD1

CDR3 DNA: TGTGCTAGCAGCCGGGACTCCCAGGAGACCCAGTACTTC
CDR3 protein: CASSRDSQETQYF
clone size: -
V gene: TRBV7-7
CDR3 length: 13
J gene: TRBJ2-5
D gene: -

CDR3 DNA: TGTGCCAGCAGCTTAGGAGACTTATCCTACGAGCAGTACTTC
CDR3 protein: CASSLGDLSYEQYF
clone size: once
V gene: TRBV7-9
CDR3 length: 14
J gene: TRBJ2-7
D gene: -

CDR3 DNA: TGTGCCAGTAGTATCGGATGGTCAGGGGGCTATGGCTACACCTTC
CDR3 protein: CASSIGWSGGYGYTF
clone size: -
V gene: TRBV19
CDR3 length: 15
J gene: TRBJ1-2
D gene: TRBD1